The TCR beta chain under discussion was sequenced for a study of long-term antiretroviral therapy in people with HIV. Note on this clone: Antigen unknown.

Assay version v3.0 of immunoSEQ was used, and it was run at survey level. Assay used: immunoSEQ multiplex PCR; TCRdb lists only in-frame clones, some missing. The sample includes tens of thousands of clones, 83% seen only once; the top ten take roughly 7.9%. Study results and limitations: Someone took the blood between 2004 and 2017, maybe while older ART regimens were in use.

The CDR3 consists of 15 residues. The material was unsorted PBMCs, obtained 0.4 years before starting antiretroviral therapy. This chain uses TRBV21-1 with TRBJ1-5; TRBD1 was called by the table and not checked on the DNA. TRBV21-1 is described as a pseudogene. The source of this sequence is a man aged 18 to 29 with HIV. The DNA for the CDR3 is TGTGCCAGCAGCAAAGTTGACCAGGGCCATCAGCCCCAGCATTTT. It translates to CASSKVDQGHQPQHF.